This T cell receptor (beta chain) was recovered during a study of OX40 agonist ivuxolimab in advanced cancers. For the study at large: Cancers in dose escalation were hepatocellular, melanoma, renal cell and head and neck. People who had prior anti-PD-1, anti-PD-L1 or anti-CTLA-4 therapy could take part, and under 45% had some. Study-wide findings and caveats: On average, CD8+ T cells showed a greater number of expanded clones than CD4+. Partly responding patients at 0.1-3.0 mg/kg showed some of the smallest clonal expansion.

CDR1 and CDR2 (germline): MNHEY, SVGAGI. CDR3 size: 16 residues. The V gene lost 0 bases and the J gene lost 5 bases, with 16 bases spanning the gap. As to this clone: The antigen is not known.

The assay was immunoSEQ multiplex PCR, and TCRdb's table has in-frame clones only and misses some. The profile shows approximately 84,000 clones, more than 75% of them singletons. The material was CD4+ or CD8+ T cells sorted from blood, obtained in a trial of the OX40 agonist ivuxolimab. The sequence derives from an adult with an advanced solid tumor such as melanoma, head and neck, liver or kidney cancer. This rearrangement joins TRBV6-5 to TRBJ2-5; unclear D gene. In nucleotides, the CDR3 is TGTGCCAGCAGTTACTCGCGTGCCAGGTTCGTGGAGACCCAGTACTTC. This translates into CASSYSRARFVETQYF.